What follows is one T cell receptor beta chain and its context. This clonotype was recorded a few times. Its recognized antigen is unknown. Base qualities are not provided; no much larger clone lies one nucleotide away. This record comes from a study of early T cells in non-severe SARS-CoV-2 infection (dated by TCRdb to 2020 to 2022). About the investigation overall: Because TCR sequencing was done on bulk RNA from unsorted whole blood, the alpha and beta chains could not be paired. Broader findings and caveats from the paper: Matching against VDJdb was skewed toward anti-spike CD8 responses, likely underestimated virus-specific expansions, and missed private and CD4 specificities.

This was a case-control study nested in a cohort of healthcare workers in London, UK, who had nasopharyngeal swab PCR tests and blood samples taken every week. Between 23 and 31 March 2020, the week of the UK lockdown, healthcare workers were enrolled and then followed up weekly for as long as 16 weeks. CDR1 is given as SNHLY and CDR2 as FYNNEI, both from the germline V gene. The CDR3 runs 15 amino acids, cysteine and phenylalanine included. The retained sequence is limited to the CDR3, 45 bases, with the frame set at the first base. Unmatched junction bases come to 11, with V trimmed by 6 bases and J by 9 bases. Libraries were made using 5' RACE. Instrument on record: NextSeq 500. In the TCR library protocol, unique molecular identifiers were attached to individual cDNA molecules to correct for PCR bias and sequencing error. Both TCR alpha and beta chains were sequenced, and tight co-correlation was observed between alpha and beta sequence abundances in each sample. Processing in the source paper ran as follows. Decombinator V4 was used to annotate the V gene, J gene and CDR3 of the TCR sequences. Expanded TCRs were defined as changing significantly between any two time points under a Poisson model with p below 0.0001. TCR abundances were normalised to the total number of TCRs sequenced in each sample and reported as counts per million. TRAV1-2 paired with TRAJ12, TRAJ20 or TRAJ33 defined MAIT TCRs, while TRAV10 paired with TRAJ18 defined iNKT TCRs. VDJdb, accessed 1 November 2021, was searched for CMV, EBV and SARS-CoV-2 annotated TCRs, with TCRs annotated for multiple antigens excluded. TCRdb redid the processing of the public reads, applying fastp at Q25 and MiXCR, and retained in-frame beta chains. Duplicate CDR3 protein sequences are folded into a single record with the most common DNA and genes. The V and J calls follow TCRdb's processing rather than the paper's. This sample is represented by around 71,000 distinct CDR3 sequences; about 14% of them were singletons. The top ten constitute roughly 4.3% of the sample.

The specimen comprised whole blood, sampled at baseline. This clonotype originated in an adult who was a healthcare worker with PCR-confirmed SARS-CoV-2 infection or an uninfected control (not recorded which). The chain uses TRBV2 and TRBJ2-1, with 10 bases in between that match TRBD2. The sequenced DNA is TGTGCCAGCAGCGCGACCGCTAGCGGGAGCGGTGAGCAGTTCTTC. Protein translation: CASSATASGSGEQFF.